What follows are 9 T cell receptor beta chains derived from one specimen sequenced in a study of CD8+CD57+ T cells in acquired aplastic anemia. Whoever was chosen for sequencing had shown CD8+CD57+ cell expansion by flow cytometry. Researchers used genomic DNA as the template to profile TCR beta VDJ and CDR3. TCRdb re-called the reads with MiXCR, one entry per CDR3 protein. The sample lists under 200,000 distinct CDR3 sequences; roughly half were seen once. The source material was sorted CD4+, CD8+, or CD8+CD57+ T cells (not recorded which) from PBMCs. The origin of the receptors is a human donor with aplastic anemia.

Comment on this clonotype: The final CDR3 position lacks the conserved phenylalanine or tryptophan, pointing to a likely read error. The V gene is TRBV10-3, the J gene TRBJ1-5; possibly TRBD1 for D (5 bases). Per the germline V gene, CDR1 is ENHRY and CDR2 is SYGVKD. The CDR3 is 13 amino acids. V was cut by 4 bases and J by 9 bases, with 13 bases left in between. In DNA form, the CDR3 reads TGTGCCATCAGTGGGTCCAGGGACCGGCCCCAGCATCTT. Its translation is CAISGSRDRPQHL.

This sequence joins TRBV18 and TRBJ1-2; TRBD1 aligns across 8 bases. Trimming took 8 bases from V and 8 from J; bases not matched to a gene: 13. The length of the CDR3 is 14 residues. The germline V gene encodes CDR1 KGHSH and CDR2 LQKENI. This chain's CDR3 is CASLPPDRGRGYTF. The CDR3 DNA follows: TGTGCCAGCCTACCCCCCGACAGGGGACGGGGCTACACCTTC. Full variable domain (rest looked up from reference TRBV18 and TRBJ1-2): NAGVMQNPRHLVRRRGQEARLRCSPMKGHSHVYWYRQLPEEGLKFMVYLQKENIIDESGMPKERFSAEFPKEGPSILRIQQVVRGDSAAYFCASLPPDRGRGYTFGSGTRLTVV.

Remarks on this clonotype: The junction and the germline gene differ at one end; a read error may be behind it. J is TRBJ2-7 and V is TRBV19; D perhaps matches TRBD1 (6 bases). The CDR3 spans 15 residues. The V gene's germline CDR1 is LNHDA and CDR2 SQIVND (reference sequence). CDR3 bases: TGCGCCAGTAGTATAGGGGACATAAGCTCCTACGAGCAGTACTTC. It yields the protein CASSIGDISSYEQYF.

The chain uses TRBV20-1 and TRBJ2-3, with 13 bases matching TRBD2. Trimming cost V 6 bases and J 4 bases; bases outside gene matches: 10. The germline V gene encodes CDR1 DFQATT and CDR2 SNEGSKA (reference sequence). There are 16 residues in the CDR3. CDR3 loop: CSAPGGLAGLADTQYF. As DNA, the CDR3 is TGCAGTGCCCCCGGGGGACTAGCGGGACTGGCAGATACGCAGTATTTT.

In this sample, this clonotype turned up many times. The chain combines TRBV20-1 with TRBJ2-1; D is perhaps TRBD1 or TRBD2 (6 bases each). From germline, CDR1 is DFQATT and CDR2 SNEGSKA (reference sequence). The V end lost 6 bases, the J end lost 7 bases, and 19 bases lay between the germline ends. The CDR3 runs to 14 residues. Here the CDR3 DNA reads TGCAGTGCCGGCGACGGGGGCTTAAATAATGAGCAGTTCTTC. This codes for CSAGDGGLNNEQFF.

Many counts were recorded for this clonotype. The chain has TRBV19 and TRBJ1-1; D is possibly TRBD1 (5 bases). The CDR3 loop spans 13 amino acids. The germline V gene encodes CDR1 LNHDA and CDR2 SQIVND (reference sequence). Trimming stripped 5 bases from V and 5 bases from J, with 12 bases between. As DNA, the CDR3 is TGTGCCAGTAGTGCCAGGAGGGGAACTGAAGCTTTCTTT. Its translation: CASSARRGTEAFF.

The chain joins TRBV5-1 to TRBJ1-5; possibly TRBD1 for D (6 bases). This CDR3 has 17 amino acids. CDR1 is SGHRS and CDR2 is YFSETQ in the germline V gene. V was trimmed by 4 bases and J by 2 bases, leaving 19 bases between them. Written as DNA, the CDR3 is TGCGCCAGCAGCCCCGGCGGGGGGGCTTATGGCAATCAGCCCCAGCATTTT. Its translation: CASSPGGGAYGNQPQHF. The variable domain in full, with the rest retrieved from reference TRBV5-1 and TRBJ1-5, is KAGVTQTPRYLIKTRGQQVTLSCSPISGHRSVSWYQQTPGQGLQFLFEYFSETQRNKGNFPGRFSGRQFSNSRSEMNVSTLELGDSALYLCASSPGGGAYGNQPQHFGDGTRLSIL.

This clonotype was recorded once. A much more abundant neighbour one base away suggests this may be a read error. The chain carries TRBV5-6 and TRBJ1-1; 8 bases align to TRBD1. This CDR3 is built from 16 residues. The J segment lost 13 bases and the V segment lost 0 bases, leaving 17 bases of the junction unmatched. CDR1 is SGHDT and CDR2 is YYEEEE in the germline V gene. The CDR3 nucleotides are TGTGCCAGCAGCTTGGACGGGGAGACAGGGGCCTTGATGGTTTTCTTT. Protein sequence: CASSLDGETGALMVFF.

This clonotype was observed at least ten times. CDR3 nucleotides: TGCAGTGCTGCAGCTTCAGGGACTAATGAAAAACTGTTTTTT. Translated: CSAAASGTNEKLFF. This sequence joins TRBV20-1 and TRBJ1-4; D is perhaps TRBD1 (5 bases). CDR3 length equals 14 residues. Germline loops: CDR1 DFQATT, CDR2 SNEGSKA (reference sequence). V was pared by 5 bases and J by 2 bases, with 12 bases between.